This T cell receptor beta chain was captured by sequencing in a study of T cell changes during pregnancy in multiple sclerosis. Measured with immunoSEQ multiplex PCR; TCRdb has only the in-frame clones, and not every one. The sample carries tens of thousands of clones, around 89% recorded once. In germline, CDR1 is SGHVS, CDR2 FQNEAQ. There are 11 residues in the CDR3. Trimming took 5 bases from V and 15 from J; bases not matched to a gene: 5. Sequenced material: CD8+ T cells from peripheral blood mononuclear cells, taken in the third trimester of pregnancy. The clonotype was recovered from a female donor with multiple sclerosis, enrolled in a pregnancy study. The J gene is TRBJ2-1, the V gene TRBV7-8, with 9 bases matching TRBD2. The CDR3 DNA follows: TGTGCCAGCAGCCCCGGGACTAGCCCGTTCTTC. Its translation: CASSPGTSPFF.